Presented here are 12 T cell receptor beta chains from one specimen sequenced in a study of beta chain features in type 1 diabetes. Every bit of the isolated RNA underwent reverse transcription, so sequencing read expressed TCRB transcripts. The data were produced by immunoSEQ multiplex PCR, yet TCRdb's version contains in-frame clones alone and is incomplete. The table has about 250,000 clones, roughly an eighth seen once. Sequencing was done on a sample of naive CD4+ T cells from blood. Receptors originate from a middle-aged woman in good health.

This clone was detected a few times. V usage is TRBV7-9 and J usage is TRBJ2-7; D gene unclear. The germline V and J ends were trimmed by 6 bases and 2 bases, with 8 bases remaining between them. This CDR3 is built from 12 residues. Germline CDR1 reads SEHNR; CDR2 reads FQNEAQ (reference sequence). The CDR3 sequence: CASRAETYEQYF. The CDR3 DNA reads as TGTGCCAGCAGGGCGGAGACCTACGAGCAGTACTTC.

This clone was seen a handful of times. V and J are TRBV7-9 and TRBJ1-6; 8 bases are a match to TRBD1. Germline V gives CDR1 SEHNR, CDR2 FQNEAQ (reference sequence). Unmatched junction bases numbered 6, after V lost 4 bases and J lost 7 bases. The CDR3 is 15 amino acids. The CDR3 nucleotides are TGTGCCAGCAGCTCCCTGGACAGGGTGAATTCACCCCTCCACTTT. Protein product: CASSSLDRVNSPLHF.

The chain recombines TRBV2 with TRBJ1-6, with D perhaps matching TRBD1 (5 bases). This CDR3 comprises 12 residues. Germline loops: CDR1 SNHLY, CDR2 FYNNEI. Trimming took 9 bases from V and 9 from J, leaving 12 bases between them. The CDR3: CASGGEVSPLHF. In nucleotides, the CDR3 is TGTGCCAGTGGGGGGGAGGTTTCACCCCTCCACTTT. The variable domain in full, with the rest retrieved from reference TRBV2 and TRBJ1-6, is EPEVTQTPSHQVTQMGQEVILRCVPISNHLYFYWYRQILGQKVEFLVSFYNNEISEKSEIFDDQFSVERPDGSNFTLKIRSTKLEDSAMYFCASGGEVSPLHFGNGTRLTVT.

Concerning this clone: The same CDR3 arises from other DNA sequences in this sample as well. The rearrangement links TRBV18 to TRBJ2-3; D unclear. Trimming left V 3 bases short and J 6 bases short, with 13 bases between. The CDR3 length is 14 residues. Looked up from germline, CDR1 is KGHSH and CDR2 is LQKENI. The CDR3 loop is CASSPPGSTDTQYF. The CDR3 DNA reads as TGTGCCAGCTCACCCCCCGGGTCTACGGATACGCAGTATTTT.

The chain employs TRBV7-9 and TRBJ2-2; D not resolved. Germline CDR1 reads SEHNR; CDR2 reads FQNEAQ (reference sequence). The CDR3 length is 16 residues. V dropped 4 bases and J dropped 2 bases, with 14 bases sitting between them. CDR3 sequence: CASSSPRGGNTGELFF. The DNA for the CDR3 is TGTGCCAGCAGCTCCCCCAGAGGCGGAAACACCGGGGAGCTGTTTTTT.

This clone showed up many times. The gene calls are TRBV4-1 and TRBJ1-5; D is uncertain. The CDR3 has 12 amino acids. Germline assignment: CDR1 MGHRA and CDR2 YSYEKL. Trimming removed 1 base at V and 9 bases at J, with 7 bases between. The CDR3, as DNA: TGCGCCAGCAGCCAAGGGACTTCGCCCCAGCATTTT. Its translation is CASSQGTSPQHF.

The chain has TRBV5-1 and TRBJ1-1, with 8 bases matching TRBD1. CDR1 SGHRS and CDR2 YFSETQ come from the germline V gene. Trimming at V came to 2 bases and at J to 1 base, leaving 4 bases not matched to a gene. The CDR3 has 15 residues. The CDR3 DNA sequence: TGCGCCAGCAGCTTTCGAGGGACAGGGAACACTGAAGCTTTCTTT. Protein sequence: CASSFRGTGNTEAFF.

The CDR3 DNA reads TGCTCTTCCAGAAGGGGCAGGTTGAACACTGAAGCTTTCTTT. This codes for CSSRRGRLNTEAFF. The chain links TRBV5-1 to TRBJ1-1; D perhaps matches TRBD1 (5 bases). The germline V gene has CDR1 SGHRS and CDR2 YFSETQ. This CDR3 spans 14 amino acids.

The genes are TRBV19 and TRBJ2-5; D possibly corresponds to TRBD2 (7 bases). V shed 5 bases and J shed 5 bases, with 18 bases lying between them. The CDR3 has 15 amino acids. Germline CDR1 is LNHDA and CDR2 is SQIVND (reference sequence). CDR3 protein: CASSSPGGGAETQYF. The CDR3 DNA reads as TGTGCCAGTAGTTCCCCTGGGGGGGGCGCTGAGACCCAGTACTTC. The variable domain in full, with the rest retrieved from reference TRBV19 and TRBJ2-5, is DGGITQSPKYLFRKEGQNVTLSCEQNLNHDAMYWYRQDPGQGLRLIYYSQIVNDFQKGDIAEGYSVSREKKESFPLTVTSAQKNPTAFYLCASSSPGGGAETQYFGPGTRLLVL.

The chain combines TRBV7-9 with TRBJ2-1, with a weak D call TRBD2 (6 bases). CDR1 and CDR2 (germline): SEHNR, FQNEAQ (reference sequence). The CDR3 is made up of 15 amino acids. The germline V and J ends were trimmed by 8 bases and 8 bases, with 22 bases remaining between them. CDR3 sequence reads: CASSLGERRGHEQFF. The CDR3 coding sequence is TGTGCCAGCTCGCTAGGCGAACGGAGGGGTCATGAGCAGTTCTTC. Full variable domain (remainder filled in from reference TRBV7-9 and TRBJ2-1): DTGVSQNPRHKITKRGQNVTFRCDPISEHNRLYWYRQTLGQGPEFLTYFQNEAQLEKSRLLSDRFSAERPKGSFSTLEIQRTEQGDSAMYLCASSLGERRGHEQFFGPGTRLTVL.

This rearrangement joins TRBV9 to TRBJ2-2, with TRBD2 identical over 7 bases. With V trimmed by 6 bases and J by 4 bases, 3 bases remained unmatched. From germline, CDR1 is SGDLS and CDR2 YYNGEE. The CDR3 spans 13 residues. The CDR3 loop reads CASNGGSTGELFF. Written as DNA, the CDR3 is TGTGCCAGCAACGGGGGGAGCACCGGGGAGCTGTTTTTT. The full variable domain, rest sourced from reference TRBV9 and TRBJ2-2, is DSGVTQTPKHLITATGQRVTLRCSPRSGDLSVYWYQQSLDQGLQFLIQYYNGEERAKGNILERFSAQQFPDLHSELNLSSLELGDSALYFCASNGGSTGELFFGEGSRLTVL.

The genes are TRBV18 and TRBJ2-7; TRBD1 matches at 8 bases. Germline CDR1 and CDR2: KGHSH and LQKENI. CDR3 length: 15 residues. J lost 3 bases, V lost 2 bases, and 6 bases had no gene match. This CDR3 is CASSPGDRGIYEQYF. The CDR3 nucleotides read TGTGCCAGCTCACCAGGAGACAGGGGTATCTACGAGCAGTACTTC.